This T cell receptor beta chain is from a study of cytomegalovirus exposure and HLA in healthy donors. J lost 4 bases, V lost 6 bases, and 8 bases had no gene match. From germline, CDR1 is SNHLY and CDR2 FYNNEI. The CDR3 contains 14 residues. Use of 60 Vbeta and 13 Jbeta primers characterized the PCR. Method: immunoSEQ multiplex PCR; TCRdb's copy keeps in-frame clones and lacks some. The table records 150,000 to 200,000 clones, approximately 84% of them present only once. The source material was PBMCs. The J gene is TRBJ1-1, the V gene TRBV2, with TRBD1 matching 7 bases. The clonotype was recovered from a girl aged 10-17 years in good health and CMV-seropositive. The CDR3 sequence: CASRDRGGGTEAFF. The CDR3 DNA reads as TGTGCCAGCAGGGATAGAGGGGGCGGCACTGAAGCTTTCTTT.